This entry lists 10 T cell receptor beta chains sequenced from one sample in a study of early T cells in non-severe SARS-CoV-2 infection (dated by TCRdb to 2020 to 2023). The library was generated by 5' RACE. The data were produced on a NextSeq 500. In TCRdb, the public reads were trimmed at Q25 with fastp and aligned with MiXCR, with productive beta chains retained. CDR3 protein duplicates are merged, each entry listing the most common genes and DNA. This sample lists 55,000 to 75,000 distinct CDR3 sequences; under 10% were detected once. Together, the top ten hold roughly 3.5% of the sample. Sequenced sample: whole blood. These receptors were taken from an adult who was a healthcare worker with PCR-confirmed SARS-CoV-2 infection or an uninfected control (not recorded which).

The chain couples TRBV5-1 to TRBJ1-1, with TRBD1 matching 7 bases. The germline V gene has CDR1 SGHRS and CDR2 YFSETQ. V was clipped by 4 bases and J by 7 bases; unmatched bases: 7. The CDR3 length is 13 residues. CDR3: CASSLSTGYEAFF. The CDR3 DNA reads as TGCGCCAGCAGCCTCTCGACAGGGTATGAAGCTTTCTTT.

In this sample, this clonotype is medium-sized. The J gene is TRBJ2-7, the V gene TRBV2; TRBD2 might be the D (6 bases). CDR1 SNHLY and CDR2 FYNNEI come from the germline V gene. The CDR3 runs 13 residues. Trimming removed 4 bases at V and 7 bases at J, with 14 bases between. CDR3 DNA: TGTGCCAGCAGTGTATCTCCTGGGGGGGAGCAGTACTTC. It yields the protein CASSVSPGGEQYF.

The chain recombines TRBV29-1 with TRBJ2-2, with a tentative D call TRBD1 (6 bases). This CDR3 contains 13 residues. The V and J ends lost 6 bases and 1 base respectively, with 9 bases between them. CDR1 SQVTM and CDR2 ANQGSEA come from the germline V gene. CDR3 coding DNA: TGCAGCGTCCAACAGGGGAACACCGGGGAGCTGTTTTTT. This codes for CSVQQGNTGELFF.

At least ten counts were recorded for this clonotype. The chain recombines TRBV14 with TRBJ2-7; 8 positions agree with TRBD1. The CDR3 is 14 amino acids. The V and J ends lost 4 bases and 6 bases, in that order; junction bases with no gene match: 8. Germline loops: CDR1 SGHDN, CDR2 FVKESK. For the CDR3, the DNA is TGTGCCAGCAGCCTCGGACAGGGCTTCGCCGAGCAGTACTTC. It encodes CASSLGQGFAEQYF.

This clonotype was counted many times. The gene calls are TRBV20-1 and TRBJ1-1; D perhaps matches TRBD1 (6 bases). Trimming removed 3 bases from V and 7 bases from J, with 9 bases in between. The V gene's germline CDR1 is DFQATT and CDR2 SNEGSKA (reference sequence). The CDR3 loop spans 11 amino acids. The CDR3 protein is CSASQGYEAFF. The CDR3 nucleotides read TGCAGTGCTAGCCAGGGGTATGAAGCTTTCTTT.

In this sample, this clonotype turned up many times. The CDR3: CASSRDRVKSPLHF. CDR3 DNA: TGTGCCAGCAGCCGGGACAGGGTTAAATCACCCCTCCACTTT. The chain uses TRBV28 and TRBJ1-6; the match to TRBD1 covers 9 bases. Germline values: CDR1 MDHEN, CDR2 SYDVKM. The J segment lost 10 bases and the V segment lost 6 bases, leaving 7 bases of the junction unmatched. CDR3 size: 14 residues.

The V call is TRBV7-2, the J call TRBJ2-3; 13 positions agree with TRBD2. Germline-derived CDR1 and CDR2 are SGHTA and FQGNSA. CDR3 size: 16 residues. After removal of 5 bases from V and 5 bases from J, the junction contained 7 bases not matched to a gene. Here the CDR3 reads CASSGPGLAGLDTQYF. The DNA of the CDR3 is TGTGCCAGCAGCGGACCGGGACTAGCGGGGTTAGATACGCAGTATTTT.

This clonotype has more than one count but fewer than ten. V usage is TRBV28 and J usage is TRBJ1-5; D unclear. The CDR3 has 14 residues. Trimming removed 4 bases at V and 9 bases at J, with 16 bases between. Per the germline V gene, CDR1 is MDHEN and CDR2 is SYDVKM. CDR3 region: CASSSIGGYSPQHF. The DNA for the CDR3 is TGTGCCAGCAGTTCTATAGGAGGTTATTCGCCCCAGCATTTT.

This clonotype has ten or more counts. The V gene is TRBV7-2, the J gene TRBJ1-1; the match to TRBD1 covers 8 bases. Unmatched junction bases numbered 4, after V lost 5 bases and J lost 8 bases. Germline assignment: CDR1 SGHTA and CDR2 FQGNSA. The CDR3 runs to 12 residues. The CDR3 protein is CASSTGQGEAFF. The CDR3, as DNA: TGTGCCAGCAGCACCGGACAGGGCGAAGCTTTCTTT.

This clonotype showed up just a few times. V gene TRBV20-1 combines with J gene TRBJ1-4; tentative D call: TRBD1 (5 bases). The CDR3 has 13 residues. Per germline, CDR1 DFQATT and CDR2 SNEGSKA (reference sequence). V was pared by 6 bases and J by 8 bases, with 16 bases between. CDR3 loop: CSAFSGFQEKLFF. The CDR3 bases are TGCAGTGCATTTTCAGGGTTTCAAGAAAAACTGTTTTTT.